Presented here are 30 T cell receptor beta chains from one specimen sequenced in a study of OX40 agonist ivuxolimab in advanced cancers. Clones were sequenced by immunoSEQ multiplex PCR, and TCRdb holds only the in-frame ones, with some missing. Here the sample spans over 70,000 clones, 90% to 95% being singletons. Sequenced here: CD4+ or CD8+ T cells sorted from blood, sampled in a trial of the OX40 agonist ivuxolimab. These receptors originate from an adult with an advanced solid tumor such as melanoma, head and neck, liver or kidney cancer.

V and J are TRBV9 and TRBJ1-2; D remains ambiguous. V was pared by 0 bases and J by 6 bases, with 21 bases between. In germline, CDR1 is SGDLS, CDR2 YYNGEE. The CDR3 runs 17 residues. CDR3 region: CASSVEGWDLLEHGYTF. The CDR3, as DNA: TGTGCCAGCAGCGTAGAGGGTTGGGATCTCCTCGAACATGGCTACACCTTC.

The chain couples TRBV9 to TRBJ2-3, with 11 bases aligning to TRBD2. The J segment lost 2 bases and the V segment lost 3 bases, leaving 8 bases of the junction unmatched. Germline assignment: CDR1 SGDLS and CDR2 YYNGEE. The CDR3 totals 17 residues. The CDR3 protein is CASSAHTSGGSTDTQYF. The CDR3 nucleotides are TGTGCCAGCAGCGCTCATACTAGCGGGGGATCCACAGATACGCAGTATTTT. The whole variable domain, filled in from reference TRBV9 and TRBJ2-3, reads DSGVTQTPKHLITATGQRVTLRCSPRSGDLSVYWYQQSLDQGLQFLIQYYNGEERAKGNILERFSAQQFPDLHSELNLSSLELGDSALYFCASSAHTSGGSTDTQYFGPGTRLTVL.

The CDR3 DNA sequence: TGTGCCAGCAGTCCGCCTAGGGGAAGCAATCAGCCCCAGCATTTT. Its translation is CASSPPRGSNQPQHF. The V and J genes are TRBV6-1 and TRBJ1-5; the D gene is possibly TRBD1 (5 bases). The V gene's germline CDR1 is MNHNS and CDR2 SASEGT. V was pared by 5 bases and J by 1 base, with 12 bases between. The CDR3 extends over 15 amino acids.

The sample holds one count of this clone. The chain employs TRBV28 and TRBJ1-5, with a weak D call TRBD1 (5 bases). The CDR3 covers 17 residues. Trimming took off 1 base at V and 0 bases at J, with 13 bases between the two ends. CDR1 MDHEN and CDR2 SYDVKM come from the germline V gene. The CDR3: CASSLYRGRYSNQPQHF. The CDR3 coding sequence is TGTGCCAGCAGTTTATATAGGGGCAGATATAGCAATCAGCCCCAGCATTTT.

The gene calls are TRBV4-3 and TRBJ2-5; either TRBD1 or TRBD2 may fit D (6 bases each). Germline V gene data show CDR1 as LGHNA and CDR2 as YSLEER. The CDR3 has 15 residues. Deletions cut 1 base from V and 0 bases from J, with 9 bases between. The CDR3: CASSQGGAHQETQYF. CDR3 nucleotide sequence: TGCGCCAGCAGCCAAGGGGGGGCGCACCAAGAGACCCAGTACTTC.

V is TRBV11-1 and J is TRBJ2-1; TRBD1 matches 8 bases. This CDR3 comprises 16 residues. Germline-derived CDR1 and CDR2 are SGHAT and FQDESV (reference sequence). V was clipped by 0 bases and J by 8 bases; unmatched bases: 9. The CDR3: CASSLAQGAGPHEQFF. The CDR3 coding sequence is TGTGCCAGCAGCTTAGCGCAGGGGGCTGGACCACATGAGCAGTTCTTC.

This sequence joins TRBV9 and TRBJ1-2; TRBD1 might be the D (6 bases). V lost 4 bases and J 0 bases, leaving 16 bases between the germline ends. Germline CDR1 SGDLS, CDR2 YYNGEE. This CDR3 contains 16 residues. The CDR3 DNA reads TGTGCCAGCAGCACCGGACAGATTACGCCTAACTATGGCTACACCTTC. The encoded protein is CASSTGQITPNYGYTF.

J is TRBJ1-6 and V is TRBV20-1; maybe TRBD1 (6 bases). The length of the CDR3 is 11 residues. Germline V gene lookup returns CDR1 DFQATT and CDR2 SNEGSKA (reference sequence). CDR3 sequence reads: CRQGWRSPLHF. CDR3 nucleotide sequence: TGCAGGCAGGGGTGGCGTTCACCCCTCCACTTT.

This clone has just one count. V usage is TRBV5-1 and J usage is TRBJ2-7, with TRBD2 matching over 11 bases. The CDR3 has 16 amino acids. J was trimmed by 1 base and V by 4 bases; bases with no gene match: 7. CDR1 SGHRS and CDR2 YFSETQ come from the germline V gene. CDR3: CASSPHLAGGSYEQYF. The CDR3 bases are TGCGCCAGCAGCCCACACCTAGCGGGAGGATCCTACGAGCAGTACTTC.

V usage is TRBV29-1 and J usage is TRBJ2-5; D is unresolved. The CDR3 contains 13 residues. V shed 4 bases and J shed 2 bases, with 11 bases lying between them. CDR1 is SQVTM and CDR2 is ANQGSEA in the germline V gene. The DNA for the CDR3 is TGCAGCGTTGTGATCTCAGAACAAGAGACCCAGTACTTC. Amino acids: CSVVISEQETQYF.

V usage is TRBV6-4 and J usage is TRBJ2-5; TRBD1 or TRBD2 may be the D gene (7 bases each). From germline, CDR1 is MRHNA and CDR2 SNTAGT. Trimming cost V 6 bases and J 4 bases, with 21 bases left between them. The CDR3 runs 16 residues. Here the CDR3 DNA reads TGTGCCAGCAGGCCCGGTGGCAGGGGGGAGGGAGAGACCCAGTACTTC. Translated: CASRPGGRGEGETQYF.

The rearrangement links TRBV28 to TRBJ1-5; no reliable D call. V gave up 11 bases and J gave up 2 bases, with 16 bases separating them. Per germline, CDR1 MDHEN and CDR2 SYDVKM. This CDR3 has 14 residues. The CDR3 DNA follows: TGTGCCGCGGGGAACGGGTTAGGCAATCAGCCCCAGCATTTT. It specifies CAAGNGLGNQPQHF.

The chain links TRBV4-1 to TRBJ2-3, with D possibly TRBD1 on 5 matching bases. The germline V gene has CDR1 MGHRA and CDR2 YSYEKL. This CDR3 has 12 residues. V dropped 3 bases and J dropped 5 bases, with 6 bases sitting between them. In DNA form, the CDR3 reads TGCGCCAGCAGCCAGGGGCAAGATACGCAGTATTTT. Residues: CASSQGQDTQYF.

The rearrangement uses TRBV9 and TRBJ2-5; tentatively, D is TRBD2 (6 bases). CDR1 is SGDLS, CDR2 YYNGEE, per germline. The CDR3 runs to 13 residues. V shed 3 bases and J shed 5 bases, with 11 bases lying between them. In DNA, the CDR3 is TGTGCCAGCAGCGCCTCCCGGGGGGAGACCCAGTACTTC. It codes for CASSASRGETQYF.

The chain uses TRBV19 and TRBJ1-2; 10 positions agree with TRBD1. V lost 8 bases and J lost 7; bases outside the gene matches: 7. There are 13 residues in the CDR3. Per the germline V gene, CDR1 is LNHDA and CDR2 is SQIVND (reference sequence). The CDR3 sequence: CASWTGGRSGYTF. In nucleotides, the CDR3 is TGTGCCAGTTGGACAGGGGGTAGATCTGGCTACACCTTC.

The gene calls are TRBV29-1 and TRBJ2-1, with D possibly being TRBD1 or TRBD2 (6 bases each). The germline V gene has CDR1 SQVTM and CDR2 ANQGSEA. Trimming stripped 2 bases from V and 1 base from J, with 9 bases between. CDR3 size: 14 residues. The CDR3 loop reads CSVEQGRSYNEQFF. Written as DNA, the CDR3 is TGCAGCGTTGAACAGGGGAGGTCCTACAATGAGCAGTTCTTC.

CDR3: CASTAFYELDNEQFF. As DNA, the CDR3 is TGTGCCAGCACCGCCTTTTATGAACTCGACAATGAGCAGTTCTTC. The rearrangement links TRBV27 to TRBJ2-1; no definite D call. Trimming took off 7 bases at V and 5 bases at J, with 18 bases between the two ends. In germline, CDR1 is MNHEY, CDR2 SMNVEV (reference sequence). The CDR3 runs to 15 residues.

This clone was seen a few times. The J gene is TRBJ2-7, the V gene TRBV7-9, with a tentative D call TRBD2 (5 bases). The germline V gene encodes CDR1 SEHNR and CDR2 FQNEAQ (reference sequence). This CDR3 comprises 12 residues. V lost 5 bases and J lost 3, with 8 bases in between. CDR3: CASSQGSYEQYF. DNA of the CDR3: TGTGCCAGCAGCCAAGGGAGCTACGAGCAGTACTTC.

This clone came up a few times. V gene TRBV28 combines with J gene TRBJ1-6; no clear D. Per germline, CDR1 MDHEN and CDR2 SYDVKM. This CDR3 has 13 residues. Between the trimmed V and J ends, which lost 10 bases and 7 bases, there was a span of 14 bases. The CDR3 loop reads CATLPRVNSPLHF. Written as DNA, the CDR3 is TGTGCCACCCTCCCACGGGTAAATTCACCCCTCCACTTT. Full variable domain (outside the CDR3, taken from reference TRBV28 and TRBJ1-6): DVKVTQSSRYLVKRTGEKVFLECVQDMDHENMFWYRQDPGLGLRLIYFSYDVKMKEKGDIPEGYSVSREKKERFSLILESASTNQTSMYLCATLPRVNSPLHFGNGTRLTVT.

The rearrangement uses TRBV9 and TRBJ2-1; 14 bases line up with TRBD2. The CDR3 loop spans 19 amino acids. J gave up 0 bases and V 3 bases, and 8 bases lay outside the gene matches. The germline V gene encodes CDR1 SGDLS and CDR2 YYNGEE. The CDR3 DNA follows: TGTGCCAGCAGCGGAACGGGACTAGCGGGAGCCCTCTCCTACAATGAGCAGTTCTTC. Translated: CASSGTGLAGALSYNEQFF.

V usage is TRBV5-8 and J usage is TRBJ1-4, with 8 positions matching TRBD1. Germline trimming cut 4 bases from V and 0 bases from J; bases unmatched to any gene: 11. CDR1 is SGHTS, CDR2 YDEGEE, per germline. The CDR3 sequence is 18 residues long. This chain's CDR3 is CASSLLWDRSATNEKLFF. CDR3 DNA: TGTGCCAGCAGCCTCCTTTGGGACAGGTCAGCAACTAATGAAAAACTGTTTTTT.

The CDR3 sequence: CASSGDGAGNEQFF. The CDR3 nucleotides are TGTGCCAGCAGCGGGGACGGGGCGGGAAATGAGCAGTTCTTC. The chain joins TRBV5-6 to TRBJ2-1; possible D gene TRBD2, 6 bases. The germline gives CDR1 SGHDT, CDR2 YYEEEE. This CDR3 is built from 14 residues. V shed 4 bases and J shed 7 bases, with 15 bases lying between them.

The CDR3 protein is CASLIRSPGTDTQYF. The CDR3 DNA sequence: TGTGCCAGCCTTATCCGGAGCCCCGGCACAGATACGCAGTATTTT. The chain employs TRBV28 and TRBJ2-3, with D uncertain. The germline V gene encodes CDR1 MDHEN and CDR2 SYDVKM. Between the trimmed V and J ends, which lost 8 bases and 1 base, there was a span of 16 bases. The CDR3 covers 15 residues.

This chain's CDR3 is CASSHSGTPWEQYF. In DNA form, the CDR3 reads TGTGCCAGCAGCCATTCCGGGACACCGTGGGAGCAGTACTTC. The chain employs TRBV7-9 and TRBJ2-7, with D possibly being TRBD1 (6 bases). V was cut by 5 bases and J by 7 bases, with 18 bases left in between. The CDR3 extends over 14 amino acids. CDR1 SEHNR and CDR2 FQNEAQ come from the germline V gene (reference sequence).

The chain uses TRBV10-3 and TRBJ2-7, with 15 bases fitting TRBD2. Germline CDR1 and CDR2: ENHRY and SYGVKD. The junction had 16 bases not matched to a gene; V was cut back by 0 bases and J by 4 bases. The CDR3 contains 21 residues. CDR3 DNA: TGTGCCATCAGTGAGTCGGGCCCGGGACTAGCGGGAGGACGGGCGAGGTACGAGCAGTACTTC. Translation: CAISESGPGLAGGRARYEQYF.

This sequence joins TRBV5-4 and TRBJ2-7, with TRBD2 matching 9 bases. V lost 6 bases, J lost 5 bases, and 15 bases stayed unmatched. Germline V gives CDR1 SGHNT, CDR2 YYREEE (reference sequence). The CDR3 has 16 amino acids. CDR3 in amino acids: CASIAVGSGSFNEQYF. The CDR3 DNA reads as TGTGCCAGCATCGCGGTGGGTAGCGGGAGTTTTAACGAGCAGTACTTC.

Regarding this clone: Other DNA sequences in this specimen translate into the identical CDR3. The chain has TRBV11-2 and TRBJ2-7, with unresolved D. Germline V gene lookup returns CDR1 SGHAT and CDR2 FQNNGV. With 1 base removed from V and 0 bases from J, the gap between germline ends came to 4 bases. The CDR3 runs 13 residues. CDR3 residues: CASSLGSSYEQYF. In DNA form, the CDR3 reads TGTGCCAGCAGCTTAGGGTCCTCCTACGAGCAGTACTTC.

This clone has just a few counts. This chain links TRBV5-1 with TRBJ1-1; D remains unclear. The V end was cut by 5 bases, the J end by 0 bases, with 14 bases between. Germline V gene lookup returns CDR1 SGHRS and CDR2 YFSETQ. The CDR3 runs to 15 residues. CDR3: CASSNWISLNTEAFF. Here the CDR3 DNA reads TGCGCCAGCAGTAACTGGATATCGTTGAACACTGAAGCTTTCTTT.

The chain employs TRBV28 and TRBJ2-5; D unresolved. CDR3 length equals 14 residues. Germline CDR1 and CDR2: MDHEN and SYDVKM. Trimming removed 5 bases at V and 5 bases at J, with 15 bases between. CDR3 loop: CASSPPGPGETQYF. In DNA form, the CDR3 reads TGTGCCAGCAGTCCCCCGGGCCCCGGGGAGACCCAGTACTTC.

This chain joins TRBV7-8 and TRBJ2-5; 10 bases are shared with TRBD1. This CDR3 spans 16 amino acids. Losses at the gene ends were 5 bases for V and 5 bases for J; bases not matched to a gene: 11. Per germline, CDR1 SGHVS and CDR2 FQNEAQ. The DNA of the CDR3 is TGTGCCAGCAGCCTATATGGGACAGGGGAAACGGAGACCCAGTACTTC. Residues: CASSLYGTGETETQYF. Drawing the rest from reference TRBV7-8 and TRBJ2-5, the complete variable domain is GAGVSQSPRYKVAKRGQDVALRCDPISGHVSLFWYQQALGQGPEFLTYFQNEAQLDKSGLPSDRFFAERPEGSVSTLKIQRTQQEDSAVYLCASSLYGTGETETQYFGPGTRLLVL.